These 10 T cell receptor beta chains were sequenced from one sample in a study of cytomegalovirus exposure and HLA in healthy donors (dated by TCRdb to about 2017). Preparation of the library involved the immunoSEQ multiplex PCR assay. For the multiplex PCR, a mixture combining 60 forward primers for TCR Vbeta segments and 13 reverse primers for TCR Jbeta segments was used. The source is immuneACCESS, and TCRdb retained only in-frame sequences with V and J called. Part of the clones is not carried over; for the studies checked, unresolved V genes explain less than half of this, and the remainder is unexplained. The sample contains about 230,000 clones, 70% to 85% of them found a single time. The ten top clones hold approximately 0.62% of the sample. The sample consisted of PBMCs. The receptors were sampled from a woman aged 40 to 50 in good health and CMV-seronegative.

The V call is TRBV7-3, the J call TRBJ2-1, with 10 bases that match TRBD2. The CDR3 has 15 residues. Trimming took 4 bases from V and 8 from J; bases not matched to a gene: 8. Germline V lookup: CDR1 SGHTA, CDR2 FQGTGA. The CDR3 DNA reads TGTGCCAGCAGCTCAAGCGGGGGGGCCGGCGATGAGCAGTTCTTC. This sequence encodes CASSSSGGAGDEQFF. The variable domain in full, with the rest retrieved from reference TRBV7-3 and TRBJ2-1, is GAGVSQTPSNKVTEKGKYVELRCDPISGHTALYWYRQSLGQGPEFLIYFQGTGAADDSGLPNDRFFAVRPEGSVSTLKIQRTERGDSAVYLCASSSSGGAGDEQFFGPGTRLTVL.

The V call is TRBV2, the J call TRBJ1-1; D is undetermined. V gave up 3 bases and J gave up 0 bases, with 8 bases separating them. This CDR3 has 14 amino acids. CDR1 is SNHLY, CDR2 FYNNEI, per germline. Here the CDR3 DNA reads TGTGCCAGCAGTGATATAGTCCTGAACACTGAAGCTTTCTTT. It codes for CASSDIVLNTEAFF.

This clone was observed a handful of times. The chain couples TRBV5-1 to TRBJ1-4; 8 nucleotides agree with TRBD1. V dropped 4 bases and J dropped 7; count of bases not matched to a gene: 9. The CDR3 contains 15 residues. Germline loops: CDR1 SGHRS, CDR2 YFSETQ. In DNA form, the CDR3 reads TGCGCCAGCAGCATTTCCGGGACAGGCCTTGAAAAACTGTTTTTT. This codes for CASSISGTGLEKLFF.

Regarding this clone: Relative to the germline gene, one junction end is altered; a read error may explain this. The V gene is TRBV10-1, the J gene TRBJ2-2, with 9 bases that match TRBD1. In germline, CDR1 is WNHNN, CDR2 SYGVQD (reference sequence). The CDR3 length is 15 residues. The CDR3 loop is CAGSEGTGGPGELFF. CDR3 nucleotides: TGCGCCGGCAGTGAGGGAACAGGGGGCCCCGGGGAGCTGTTTTTT.

CDR3 in amino acids: CASSLQTTGHGYTF. The CDR3 DNA reads TGTGCCAGCAGCTTACAGACGACAGGGCATGGCTACACCTTC. The chain links TRBV5-6 to TRBJ1-2; 7 positions match TRBD1. V lost 2 bases, J lost 6 bases, and 7 bases stayed unmatched. Germline loops: CDR1 SGHDT, CDR2 YYEEEE. The CDR3 sequence is 14 residues long.

The chain couples TRBV5-1 to TRBJ1-3, with D perhaps TRBD1 (6 bases). Germline loops: CDR1 SGHRS, CDR2 YFSETQ. Trimming took off 4 bases at V and 3 bases at J, with 17 bases between the two ends. This CDR3 spans 16 amino acids. Here the CDR3 DNA reads TGCGCCAGCAGCCCAGACCTGGGGGCTCGTGGAAACACCATATATTTT. It encodes CASSPDLGARGNTIYF.

The CDR3 loop is CASSESRDRGPYGYTF. The CDR3 nucleotides are TGTGCCAGCAGTGAAAGCCGGGACAGGGGCCCCTATGGCTACACCTTC. V gene TRBV2 combines with J gene TRBJ1-2; 10 positions match TRBD1. Per the germline V gene, CDR1 is SNHLY and CDR2 is FYNNEI. V lost 2 bases and J lost 4; bases outside the gene matches: 7. The CDR3 is 16 residues long.

The CDR3 region is CASSLWLAGPGELFF. CDR3 coding DNA: TGTGCCAGCAGTTTGTGGCTAGCGGGTCCCGGGGAGCTGTTTTTT. The V and J genes are TRBV27 and TRBJ2-2, with 8 bases that match TRBD2. Losses at the gene ends were 3 bases for V and 6 bases for J; bases not matched to a gene: 6. The CDR3 spans 15 residues. Germline CDR1 reads MNHEY; CDR2 reads SMNVEV (reference sequence).

The rearrangement joins TRBV6-5 to TRBJ2-7, with D hard to call. Looked up from germline, CDR1 is MNHEY and CDR2 is SVGAGI. CDR3 size: 11 residues. V was clipped by 2 bases and J by 11 bases, with 10 bases between them. The CDR3 spells CASSYGPSEYF. In nucleotides, the CDR3 is TGTGCCAGCAGTTACGGGCCTTCGGAGTACTTC.

J is TRBJ1-1 and V is TRBV7-3; D not resolved. The V gene's germline CDR1 is SGHTA and CDR2 FQGTGA. The CDR3 extends over 16 amino acids. V gave up 3 bases and J gave up 0 bases, with 14 bases separating them. CDR3 DNA: TGTGCCAGCAGCTTGTACGGGTTGAACTTGAACACTGAAGCTTTCTTT. Translating it yields CASSLYGLNLNTEAFF.